These T cell receptor beta chains were read from a single sample in a study of shared clonotypes between healthy human individuals. Method: immunoSEQ multiplex PCR; TCRdb's copy keeps in-frame clones and lacks some. The table records hundreds of thousands of clones, around 96% of them present only once. The sample was naive CD8+ T cells sorted from blood. These receptors were obtained from a woman younger than 45 in good health. Both conserved end residues are part of each CDR3. The order of the fields is D gene, clone size, J gene, V gene, CDR3 DNA, CDR3 protein. A D gene is named only where the DNA matches it firmly. Not every row has a clone size; where given, it reads once, few, many or a size class.

NA	NA	TRBJ1-2	TRBV5-4	TGTGCCAGCAGCCTCCCGGGAGAACGCTATGGCTACACCTTC	CASSLPGERYGYTF
NA	NA	TRBJ1-1	TRBV27	TGTGCCAGCAGAACAGGTAACACTGAAGCTTTCTTT	CASRTGNTEAFF
NA	NA	TRBJ2-7	TRBV2	TGTGCCGGCGCCCTAAGCTCCTACGAGCAGTACTTC	CAGALSSYEQYF
TRBD2	once	TRBJ2-3	TRBV6-1	TGTGCCAGCAGCGTAGCGGGAGTTTCAGATACGCAGTATTTT	CASSVAGVSDTQYF
NA	NA	TRBJ2-3	TRBV29-1	TGCAGCGTTGAAGGCACTACTAGCACAGATACGCAGTATTTT	CSVEGTTSTDTQYF
TRBD2	NA	TRBJ2-1	TRBV5-4	TGTGCCAGCAGCATGGGACTAGCGGACAATGAGCAGTTCTTC	CASSMGLADNEQFF
NA	NA	TRBJ1-2	TRBV7-2	TGTGCCAGCAGCTTACCCCAATTAGGCTATGGCTACACCTTC	CASSLPQLGYGYTF
TRBD2	NA	TRBJ2-7	TRBV27	TGTGCCAGCCGAACCGGGACTAGCGGGTCCTACGAGCAGTACTTC	CASRTGTSGSYEQYF
NA	NA	TRBJ2-1	TRBV4-1	TGCGCCAGCAGCCCCGAGCCGAGCTCCTACAATGAGCAGTTCTTC	CASSPEPSSYNEQFF
NA	once	TRBJ2-3	TRBV28	TGTGCCAGCTTCTCCGGGACTTGGGCCACAGATACGCAGTATTTT	CASFSGTWATDTQYF
TRBD2	NA	TRBJ2-7	TRBV7-2	TGTGCCAGCAGCCCGGCAGGAATCGGGACTAGCGGGGCGTACGAGCAGTACTTC	CASSPAGIGTSGAYEQYF
NA	NA	TRBJ1-1	TRBV28	TGTGCCAGCAGTCACAGGCTAGTAGCTGAAGCTTTCTTT	CASSHRLVAEAFF
TRBD2	NA	TRBJ2-1	TRBV11-2	TGTGCCACCCAACTAGCGCTATCCAATGAGCAGTTCTTC	CATQLALSNEQFF
NA	NA	TRBJ2-7	TRBV28	TGTGCCAGCACCCCCCCGGGGGTCTCCTACGAGCAGTACTTC	CASTPPGVSYEQYF
NA	NA	TRBJ2-7	TRBV5-6	TGTGCCAGCAACGGTCAGGGGAATCCCTACGAGCAGTACTTC	CASNGQGNPYEQYF
NA	NA	TRBJ2-7	TRBV14	TGTGCCAGCAGCCAAGTCGGACCCTCATACGAGCAGTACTTC	CASSQVGPSYEQYF
NA	NA	TRBJ2-7	TRBV19	TGTGCCAGTAGTTTTGGTTTGAGCTCCTACGAGCAGTACTTC	CASSFGLSSYEQYF
NA	NA	TRBJ2-4	TRBV5-6	TGTGCCAGCAGCTTGTTTGTGGGATCCAAAAACATTCAGTACTTC	CASSLFVGSKNIQYF
NA	NA	TRBJ2-7	TRBV4-1	TGCGCCAGCAGCCCAGCAGGAGGCTCGGGCGAGCAGTACTTC	CASSPAGGSGEQYF
TRBD1	NA	TRBJ1-2	TRBV7-9	TGTGCCAGCAGCCCACCAATAGACAGGGGCTGGAGTGGCTACACCTTC	CASSPPIDRGWSGYTF
NA	NA	TRBJ2-3	TRBV7-9	TGTGCCAGCAGGGCAGGAAACTACACAGATACGCAGTATTTT	CASRAGNYTDTQYF
NA	NA	TRBJ1-2	TRBV4-1	TGCGCCAGCAGCCCCAACGACCTGAGTAACTATGGCTACACCTTC	CASSPNDLSNYGYTF